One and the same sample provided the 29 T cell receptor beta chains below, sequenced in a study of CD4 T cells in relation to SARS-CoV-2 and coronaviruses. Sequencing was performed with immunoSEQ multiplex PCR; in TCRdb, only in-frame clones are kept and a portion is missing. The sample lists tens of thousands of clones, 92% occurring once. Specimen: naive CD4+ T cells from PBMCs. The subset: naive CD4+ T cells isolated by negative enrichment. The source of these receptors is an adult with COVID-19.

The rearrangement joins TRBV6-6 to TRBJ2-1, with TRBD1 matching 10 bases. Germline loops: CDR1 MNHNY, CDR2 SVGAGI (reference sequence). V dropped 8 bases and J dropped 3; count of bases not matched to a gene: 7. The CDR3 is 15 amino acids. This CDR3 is CASLLTGGDYNEQFF. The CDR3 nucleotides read TGTGCCAGCCTTCTGACAGGGGGCGACTACAATGAGCAGTTCTTC.

In DNA, the CDR3 is TGTGCCAGCAGCCCCGGGACAGTCAATTCACCCCTCCACTTT. Protein: CASSPGTVNSPLHF. The rearrangement uses TRBV14 and TRBJ1-6; 7 bases align to TRBD1. The CDR3 contains 14 residues. V gave up 4 bases and J gave up 7 bases; unmatched junction bases: 4. Germline V gene data show CDR1 as SGHDN and CDR2 as FVKESK.

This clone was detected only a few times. The CDR3 bases are TGTGCCAGCAGTCCGGCCGGGACTCGGTCGGCTTTCTTT. Protein: CASSPAGTRSAFF. J is TRBJ1-1 and V is TRBV6-5; D might be TRBD1 (5 bases). V was pared by 5 bases and J by 11 bases, with 18 bases between. Germline CDR1 is MNHEY and CDR2 is SVGAGI. The CDR3 has 13 amino acids.

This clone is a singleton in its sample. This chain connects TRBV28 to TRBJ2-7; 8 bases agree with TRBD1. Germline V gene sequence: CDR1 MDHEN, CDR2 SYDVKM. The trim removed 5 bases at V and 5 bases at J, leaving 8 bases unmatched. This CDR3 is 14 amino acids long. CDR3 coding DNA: TGTGCCAGCAGTACCCGGACAGGGAACCACGAGCAGTACTTC. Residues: CASSTRTGNHEQYF.

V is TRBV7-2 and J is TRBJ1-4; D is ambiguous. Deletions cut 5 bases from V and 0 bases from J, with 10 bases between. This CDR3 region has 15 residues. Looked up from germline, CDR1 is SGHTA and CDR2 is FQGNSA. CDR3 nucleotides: TGTGCCAGCAGCCCCTCATTTGCAACTAATGAAAAACTGTTTTTT. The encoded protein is CASSPSFATNEKLFF.

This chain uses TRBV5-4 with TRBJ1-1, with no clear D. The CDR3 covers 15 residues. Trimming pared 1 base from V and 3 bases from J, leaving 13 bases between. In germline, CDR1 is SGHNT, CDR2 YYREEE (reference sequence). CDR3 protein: CASSLSVGPDTEAFF. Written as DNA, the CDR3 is TGTGCCAGCAGCTTGAGTGTAGGGCCCGACACTGAAGCTTTCTTT.

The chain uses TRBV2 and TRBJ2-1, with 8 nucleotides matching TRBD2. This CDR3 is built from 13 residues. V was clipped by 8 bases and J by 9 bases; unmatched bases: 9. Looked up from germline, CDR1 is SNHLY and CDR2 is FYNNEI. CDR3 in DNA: TGTGCCAGCGGAAGGGAAAGCGGGAGTGAGCAGTTCTTC. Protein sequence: CASGRESGSEQFF.

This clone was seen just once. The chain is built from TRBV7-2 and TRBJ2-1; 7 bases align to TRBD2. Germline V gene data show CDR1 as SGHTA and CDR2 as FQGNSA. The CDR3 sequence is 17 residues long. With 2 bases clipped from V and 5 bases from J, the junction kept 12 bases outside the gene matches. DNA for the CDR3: TGTGCCAGCAGCTTAACGATTCGGACTAGAAACAACAATGAGCAGTTCTTC. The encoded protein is CASSLTIRTRNNNEQFF.

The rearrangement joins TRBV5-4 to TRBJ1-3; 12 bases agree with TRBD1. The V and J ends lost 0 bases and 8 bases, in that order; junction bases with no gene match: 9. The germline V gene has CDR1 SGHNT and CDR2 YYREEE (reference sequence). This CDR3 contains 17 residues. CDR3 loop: CASSLGGTGGAGDTIYF. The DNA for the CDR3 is TGTGCCAGCAGCTTGGGGGGGACAGGGGGCGCGGGTGACACCATATATTTT.

The CDR3 nucleotides are TGTGCCAGCAGTAGAGCGAACACTGAAGCTTTCTTT. Protein product: CASSRANTEAFF. The chain joins TRBV6-5 to TRBJ1-1; D gene uncertain. V was trimmed by 5 bases and J by 1 base, leaving 5 bases between them. The germline gives CDR1 MNHEY, CDR2 SVGAGI. The CDR3 has 12 residues.

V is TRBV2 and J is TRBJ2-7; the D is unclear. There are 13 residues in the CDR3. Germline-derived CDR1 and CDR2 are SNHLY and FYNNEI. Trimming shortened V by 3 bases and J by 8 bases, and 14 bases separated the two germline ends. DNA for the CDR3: TGTGCCAGCAGTGATTTTGGTTACCAAAAGCAGTACTTC. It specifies CASSDFGYQKQYF.

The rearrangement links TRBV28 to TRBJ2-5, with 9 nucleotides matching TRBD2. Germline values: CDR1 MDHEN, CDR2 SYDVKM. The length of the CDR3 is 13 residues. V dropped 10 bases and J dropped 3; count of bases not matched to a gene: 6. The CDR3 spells CATLIAGEETQYF. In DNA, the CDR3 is TGTGCCACCTTAATAGCGGGAGAAGAGACCCAGTACTTC.

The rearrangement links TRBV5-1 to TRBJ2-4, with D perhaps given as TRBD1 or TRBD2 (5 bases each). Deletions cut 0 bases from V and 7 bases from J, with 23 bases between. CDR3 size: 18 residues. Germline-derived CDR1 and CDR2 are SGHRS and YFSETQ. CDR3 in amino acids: CASSLGWLVGSGANIQYF. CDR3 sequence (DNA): TGCGCCAGCAGCTTGGGTTGGCTAGTCGGTTCCGGGGCGAACATTCAGTACTTC.

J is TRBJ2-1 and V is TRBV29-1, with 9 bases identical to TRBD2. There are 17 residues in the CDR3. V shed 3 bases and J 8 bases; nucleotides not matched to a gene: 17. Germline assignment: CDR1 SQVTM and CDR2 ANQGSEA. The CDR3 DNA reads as TGCAGCGTTGACGACTCGGGAATCTGGCGGGAGGGGTATGAGCAGTTCTTC. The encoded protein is CSVDDSGIWREGYEQFF.

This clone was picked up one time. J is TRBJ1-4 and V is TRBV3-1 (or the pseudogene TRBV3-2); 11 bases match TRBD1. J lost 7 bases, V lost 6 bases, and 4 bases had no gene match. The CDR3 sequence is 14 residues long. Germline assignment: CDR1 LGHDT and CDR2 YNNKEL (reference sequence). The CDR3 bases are TGTGCCAGCAGGGACAGGGGGCTCGGTGAAAAACTGTTTTTT. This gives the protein CASRDRGLGEKLFF.

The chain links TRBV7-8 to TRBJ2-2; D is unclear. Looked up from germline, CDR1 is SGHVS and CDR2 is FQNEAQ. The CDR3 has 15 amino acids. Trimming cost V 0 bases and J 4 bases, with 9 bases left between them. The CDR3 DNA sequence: TGTGCCAGCAGCTTAGCCAGGTTTCGCACCGGGGAGCTGTTTTTT. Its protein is CASSLARFRTGELFF.

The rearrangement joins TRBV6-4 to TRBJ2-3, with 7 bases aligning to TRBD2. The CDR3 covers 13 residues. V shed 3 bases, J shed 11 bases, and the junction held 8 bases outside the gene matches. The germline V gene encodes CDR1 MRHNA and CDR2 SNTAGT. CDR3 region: CASSESGIGEQYF. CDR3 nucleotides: TGTGCCAGCAGTGAAAGCGGGATCGGGGAGCAGTATTTT.

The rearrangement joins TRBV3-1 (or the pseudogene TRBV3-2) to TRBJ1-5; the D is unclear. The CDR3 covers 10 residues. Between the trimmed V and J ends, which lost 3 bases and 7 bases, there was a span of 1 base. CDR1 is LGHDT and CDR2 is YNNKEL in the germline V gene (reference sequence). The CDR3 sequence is CASSQQPQHF. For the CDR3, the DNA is TGTGCCAGCAGCCAGCAGCCCCAGCATTTT.

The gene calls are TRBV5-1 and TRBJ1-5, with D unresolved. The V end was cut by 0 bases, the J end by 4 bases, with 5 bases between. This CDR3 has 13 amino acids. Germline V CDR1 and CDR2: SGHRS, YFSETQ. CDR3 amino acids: CASSLAENQPQHF. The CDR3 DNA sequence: TGCGCCAGCAGCTTGGCGGAGAATCAGCCCCAGCATTTT.

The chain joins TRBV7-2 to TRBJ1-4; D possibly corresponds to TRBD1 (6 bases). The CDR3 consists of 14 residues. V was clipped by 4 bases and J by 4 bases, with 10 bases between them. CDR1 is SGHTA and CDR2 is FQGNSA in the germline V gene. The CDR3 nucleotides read TGTGCCAGCAGCTCAGGGGTGATTAATGAAAAACTGTTTTTT. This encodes CASSSGVINEKLFF.

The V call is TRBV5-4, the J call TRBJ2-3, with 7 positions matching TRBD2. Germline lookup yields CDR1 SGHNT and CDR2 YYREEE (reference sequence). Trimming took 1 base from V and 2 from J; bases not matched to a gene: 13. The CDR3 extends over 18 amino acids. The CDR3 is CASSLYPLAGANTDTQYF. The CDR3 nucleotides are TGTGCCAGCAGCTTGTACCCCCTTGCGGGAGCGAACACAGATACGCAGTATTTT.

In DNA, the CDR3 is TGTGCCAGCAGTTTCCGGGACAGGGGTGCCAACGAGCAGTACTTC. It is translated as CASSFRDRGANEQYF. This chain joins TRBV6-2 or TRBV6-3 and TRBJ2-7; 10 bases agree with TRBD1. The CDR3 is 15 residues long. With V trimmed by 4 bases and J by 5 bases, 8 bases remained unmatched. The germline V gene has CDR1 MNHEY and CDR2 SVGEGT.

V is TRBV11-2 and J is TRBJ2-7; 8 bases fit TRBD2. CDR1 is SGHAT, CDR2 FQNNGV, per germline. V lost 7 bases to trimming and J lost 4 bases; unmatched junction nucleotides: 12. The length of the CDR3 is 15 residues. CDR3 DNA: TGTGCCAGCAAACAAGTGAGCGGGAGTAAGTACGAGCAGTACTTC. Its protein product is CASKQVSGSKYEQYF.

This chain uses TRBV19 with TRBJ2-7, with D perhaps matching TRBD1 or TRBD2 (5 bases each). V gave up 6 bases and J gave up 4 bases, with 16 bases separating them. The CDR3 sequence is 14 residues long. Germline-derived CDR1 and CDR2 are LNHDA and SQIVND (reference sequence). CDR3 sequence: CASSFTGTTYEQYF. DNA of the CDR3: TGTGCCAGTAGCTTTACCGGGACCACATACGAGCAGTACTTC.

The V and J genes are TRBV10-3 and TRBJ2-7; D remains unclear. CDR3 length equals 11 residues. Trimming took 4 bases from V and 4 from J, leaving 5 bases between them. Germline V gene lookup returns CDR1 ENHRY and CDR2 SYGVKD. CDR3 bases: TGTGCCATCAGTGGGCAGTACGAGCAGTACTTC. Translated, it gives CAISGQYEQYF.

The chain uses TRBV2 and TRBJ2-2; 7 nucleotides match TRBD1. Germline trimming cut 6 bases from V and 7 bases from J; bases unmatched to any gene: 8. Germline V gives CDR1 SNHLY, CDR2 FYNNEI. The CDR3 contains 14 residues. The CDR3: CASSPTGSGGELFF. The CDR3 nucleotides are TGTGCCAGCAGCCCGACAGGGTCCGGCGGGGAGCTGTTTTTT.

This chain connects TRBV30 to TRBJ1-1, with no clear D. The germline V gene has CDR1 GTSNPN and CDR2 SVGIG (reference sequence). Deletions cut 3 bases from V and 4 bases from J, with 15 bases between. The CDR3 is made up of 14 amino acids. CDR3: CAWRWDDYPTEAFF. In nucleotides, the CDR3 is TGTGCCTGGAGGTGGGATGATTATCCCACTGAAGCTTTCTTT.

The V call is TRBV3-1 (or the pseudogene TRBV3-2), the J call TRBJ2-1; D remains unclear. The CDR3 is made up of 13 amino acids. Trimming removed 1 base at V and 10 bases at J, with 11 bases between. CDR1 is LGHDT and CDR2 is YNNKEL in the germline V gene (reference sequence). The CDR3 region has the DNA TGTGCCAGCAGCCAAGCAGGCCAGTCCGAGCAGTTCTTC. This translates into CASSQAGQSEQFF.

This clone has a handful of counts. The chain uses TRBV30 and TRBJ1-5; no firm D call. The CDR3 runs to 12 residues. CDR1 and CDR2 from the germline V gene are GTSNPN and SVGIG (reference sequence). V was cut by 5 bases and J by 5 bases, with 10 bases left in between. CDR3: CAWSGVDQPQHF. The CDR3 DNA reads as TGTGCCTGGTCGGGAGTTGATCAGCCCCAGCATTTT.